This entry is about one T cell receptor beta chain. Its antigen is undetermined. This entry comes from a study of graft-versus-host responses after intestinal transplantation. Study overall: Recipients across the board were started on anti-thymocyte globulin induction, then kept on tacrolimus and steroids for roughly 3 years. Study-wide points: Present in recipient marrow, GvH clones included some that appeared first in ileum or blood. Early after transplant, HvG declines were associated with peak levels of circulating GvH clones. Allografts carried high graft-versus-host to host-versus-graft clonal ratios in patients having graft-donor T cell macrochimerism.

Repertoires were generated with immunoSEQ multiplex PCR, while TCRdb's copy carries only in-frame clones and drops some. This table holds tens of thousands of clones, approximately 90% found once. This CDR3 is built from 17 residues. V gave up 5 bases and J gave up 6 bases, with 25 bases separating them. Germline CDR1 reads SEHNR; CDR2 reads FQNEAQ (reference sequence). The chain is built from TRBV7-9 and TRBJ1-1; the D gene is possibly TRBD1 (6 bases). The material was unstimulated CD4+ T cells sorted from spleen or lymph node cells, obtained before transplant. This TCR was sampled from a human donor who was the organ donor for an intestinal transplant. The CDR3 loop reads CASSPEGGPARIPEAFF. CDR3 nucleotide sequence: TGTGCCAGCAGCCCCGAGGGGGGGCCCGCCAGGATTCCTGAAGCTTTCTTT.